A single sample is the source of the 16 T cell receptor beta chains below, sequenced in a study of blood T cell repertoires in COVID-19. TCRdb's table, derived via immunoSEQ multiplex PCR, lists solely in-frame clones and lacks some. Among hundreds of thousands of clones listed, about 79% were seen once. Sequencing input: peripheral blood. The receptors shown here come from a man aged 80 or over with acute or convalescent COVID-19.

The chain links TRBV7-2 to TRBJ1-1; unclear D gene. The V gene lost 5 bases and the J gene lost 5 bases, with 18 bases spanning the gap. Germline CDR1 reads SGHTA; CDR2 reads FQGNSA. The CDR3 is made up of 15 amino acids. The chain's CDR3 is CASSGGTVGRTEAFF. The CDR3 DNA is TGTGCCAGCAGCGGCGGAACGGTGGGTCGAACTGAAGCTTTCTTT. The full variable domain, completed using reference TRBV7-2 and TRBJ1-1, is GAGVSQSPSNKVTEKGKDVELRCDPISGHTALYWYRQSLGQGLEFLIYFQGNSAPDKSGLPSDRFSAERTGGSVSTLTIQRTQQEDSAVYLCASSGGTVGRTEAFFGQGTRLTVV.

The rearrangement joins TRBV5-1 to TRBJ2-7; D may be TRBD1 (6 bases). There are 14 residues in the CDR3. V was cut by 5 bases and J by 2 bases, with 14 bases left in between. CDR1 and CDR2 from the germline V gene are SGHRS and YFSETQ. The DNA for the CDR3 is TGCGCCAGCAGTACGTTGACAGGAACCTACGAGCAGTACTTC. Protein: CASSTLTGTYEQYF. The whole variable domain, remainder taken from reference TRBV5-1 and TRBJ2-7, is KAGVTQTPRYLIKTRGQQVTLSCSPISGHRSVSWYQQTPGQGLQFLFEYFSETQRNKGNFPGRFSGRQFSNSRSEMNVSTLELGDSALYLCASSTLTGTYEQYFGPGTRLTVT.

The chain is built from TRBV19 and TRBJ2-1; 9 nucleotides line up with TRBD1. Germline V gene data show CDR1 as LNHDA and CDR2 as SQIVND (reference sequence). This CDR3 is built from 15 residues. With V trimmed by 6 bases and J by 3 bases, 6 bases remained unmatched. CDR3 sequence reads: CASRRDRAVYNEQFF. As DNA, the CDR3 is TGTGCCAGTAGAAGGGACAGGGCCGTCTACAATGAGCAGTTCTTC.

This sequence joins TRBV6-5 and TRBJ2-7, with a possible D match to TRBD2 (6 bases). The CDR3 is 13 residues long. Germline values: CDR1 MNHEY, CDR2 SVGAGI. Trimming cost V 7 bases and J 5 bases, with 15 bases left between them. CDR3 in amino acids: CASKVTSHHEQYF. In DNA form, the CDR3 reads TGTGCCAGCAAGGTTACTAGCCACCACGAGCAGTACTTC.

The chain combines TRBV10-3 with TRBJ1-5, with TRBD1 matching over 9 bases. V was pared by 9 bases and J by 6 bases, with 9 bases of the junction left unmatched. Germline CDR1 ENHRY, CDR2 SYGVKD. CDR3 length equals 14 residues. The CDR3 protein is CAIKSDRGVQPQHF. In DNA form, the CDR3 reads TGTGCCATTAAATCCGACAGGGGGGTTCAGCCCCAGCATTTT.

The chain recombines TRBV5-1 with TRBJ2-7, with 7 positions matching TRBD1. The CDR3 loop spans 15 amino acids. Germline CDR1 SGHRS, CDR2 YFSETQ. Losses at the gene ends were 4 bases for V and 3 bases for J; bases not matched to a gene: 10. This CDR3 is CASSLSTGIGYEQYF. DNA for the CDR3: TGCGCCAGCAGCCTCTCGACAGGGATAGGCTACGAGCAGTACTTC. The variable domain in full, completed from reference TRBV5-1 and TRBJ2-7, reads KAGVTQTPRYLIKTRGQQVTLSCSPISGHRSVSWYQQTPGQGLQFLFEYFSETQRNKGNFPGRFSGRQFSNSRSEMNVSTLELGDSALYLCASSLSTGIGYEQYFGPGTRLTVT.

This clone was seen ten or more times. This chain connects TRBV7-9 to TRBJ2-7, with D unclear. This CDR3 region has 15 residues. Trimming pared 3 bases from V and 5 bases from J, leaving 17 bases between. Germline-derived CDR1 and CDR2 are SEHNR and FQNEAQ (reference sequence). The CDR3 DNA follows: TGTGCCAGCAGCTTCTGGAGTGGCGAGGCCGACGAGCAGTACTTC. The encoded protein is CASSFWSGEADEQYF.

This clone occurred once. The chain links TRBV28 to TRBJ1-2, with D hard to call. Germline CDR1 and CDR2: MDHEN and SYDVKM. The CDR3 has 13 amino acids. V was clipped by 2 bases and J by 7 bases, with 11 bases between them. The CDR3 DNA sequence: TGTGCCAGCAGTTTAACCGGGTTTGGTGGCTACACCTTC. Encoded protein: CASSLTGFGGYTF.

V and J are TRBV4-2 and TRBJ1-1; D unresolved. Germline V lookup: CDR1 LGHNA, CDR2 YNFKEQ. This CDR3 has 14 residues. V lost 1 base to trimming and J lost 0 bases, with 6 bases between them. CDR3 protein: CASSQGRMNTEAFF. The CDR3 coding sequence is TGTGCCAGCAGCCAAGGCAGGATGAACACTGAAGCTTTCTTT.

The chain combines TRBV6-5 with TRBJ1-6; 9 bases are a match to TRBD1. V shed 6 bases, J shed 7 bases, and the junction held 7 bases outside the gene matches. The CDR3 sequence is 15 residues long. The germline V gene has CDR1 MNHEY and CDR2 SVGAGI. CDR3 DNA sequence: TGTGCCAGCAGGGGGGGACAGGGCGGCAATTCACCCCTCCACTTT. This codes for CASRGGQGGNSPLHF.

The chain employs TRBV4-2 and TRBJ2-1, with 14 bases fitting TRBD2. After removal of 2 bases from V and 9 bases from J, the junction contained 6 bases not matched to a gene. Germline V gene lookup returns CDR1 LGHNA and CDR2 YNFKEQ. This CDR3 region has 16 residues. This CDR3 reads CASSQLLGLAGVEQFF. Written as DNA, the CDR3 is TGTGCCAGCAGCCAATTATTGGGACTAGCGGGAGTTGAGCAGTTCTTC.

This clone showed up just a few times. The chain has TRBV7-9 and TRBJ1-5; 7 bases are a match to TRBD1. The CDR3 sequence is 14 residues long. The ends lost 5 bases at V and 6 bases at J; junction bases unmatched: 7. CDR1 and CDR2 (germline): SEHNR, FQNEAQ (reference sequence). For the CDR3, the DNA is TGTGCCAGCAGCCCCGCCACAGGGGCTCAGCCCCAGCATTTT. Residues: CASSPATGAQPQHF.

The CDR3 protein is CASTGTGVGGYTF. CDR3 nucleotides: TGTGCCAGCACCGGAACAGGGGTGGGAGGCTACACCTTC. The genes are TRBV2 and TRBJ1-2, with TRBD1 matching over 7 bases. The germline V gene has CDR1 SNHLY and CDR2 FYNNEI. Losses at the gene ends were 7 bases for V and 8 bases for J; bases not matched to a gene: 10. The length of the CDR3 is 13 residues.

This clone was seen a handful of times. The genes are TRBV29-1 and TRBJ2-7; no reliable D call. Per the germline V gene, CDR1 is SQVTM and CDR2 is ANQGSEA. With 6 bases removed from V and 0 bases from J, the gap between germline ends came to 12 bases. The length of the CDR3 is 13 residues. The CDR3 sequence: CSVRERFSYEQYF. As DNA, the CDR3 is TGCAGCGTCCGAGAGAGGTTCTCCTACGAGCAGTACTTC.

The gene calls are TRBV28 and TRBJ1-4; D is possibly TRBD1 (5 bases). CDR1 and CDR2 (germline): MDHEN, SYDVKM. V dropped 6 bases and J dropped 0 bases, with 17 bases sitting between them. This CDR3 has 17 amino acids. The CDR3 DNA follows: TGTGCCAGCAGACCGGGGGGGTGGGCCCCAACTAATGAAAAACTGTTTTTT. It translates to CASRPGGWAPTNEKLFF.

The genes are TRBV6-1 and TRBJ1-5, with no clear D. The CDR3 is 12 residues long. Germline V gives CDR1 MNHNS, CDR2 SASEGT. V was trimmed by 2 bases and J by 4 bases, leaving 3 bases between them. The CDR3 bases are TGTGCCAGCAGTGAACCTAATCAGCCCCAGCATTTT. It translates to CASSEPNQPQHF.